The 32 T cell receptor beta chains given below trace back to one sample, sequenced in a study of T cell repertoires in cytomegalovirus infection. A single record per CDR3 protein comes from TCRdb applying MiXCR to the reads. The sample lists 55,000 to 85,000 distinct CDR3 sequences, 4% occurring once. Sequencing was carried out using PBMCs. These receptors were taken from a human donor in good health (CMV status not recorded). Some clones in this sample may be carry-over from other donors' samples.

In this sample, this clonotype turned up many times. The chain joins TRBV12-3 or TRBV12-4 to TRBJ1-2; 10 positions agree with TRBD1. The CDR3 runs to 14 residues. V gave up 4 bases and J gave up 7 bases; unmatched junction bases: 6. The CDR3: CASSSPGQGRGYTF. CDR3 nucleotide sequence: TGTGCCAGCAGTTCTCCGGGACAGGGGCGTGGCTACACCTTC.

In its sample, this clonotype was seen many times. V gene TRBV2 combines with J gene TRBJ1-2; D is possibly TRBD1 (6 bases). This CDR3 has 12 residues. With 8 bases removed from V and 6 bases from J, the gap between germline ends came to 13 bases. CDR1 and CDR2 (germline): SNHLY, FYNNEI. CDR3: CASRISGDGYTF. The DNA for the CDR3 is TGTGCCAGCCGCATATCAGGGGATGGCTACACCTTC.

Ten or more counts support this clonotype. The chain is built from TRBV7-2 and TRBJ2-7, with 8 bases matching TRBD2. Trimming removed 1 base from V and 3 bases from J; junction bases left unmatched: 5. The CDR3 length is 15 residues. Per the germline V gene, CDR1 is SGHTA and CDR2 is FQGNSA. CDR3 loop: CASSLGTLAVYEQYF. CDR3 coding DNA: TGTGCCAGCAGCTTAGGGACACTAGCGGTCTACGAGCAGTACTTC.

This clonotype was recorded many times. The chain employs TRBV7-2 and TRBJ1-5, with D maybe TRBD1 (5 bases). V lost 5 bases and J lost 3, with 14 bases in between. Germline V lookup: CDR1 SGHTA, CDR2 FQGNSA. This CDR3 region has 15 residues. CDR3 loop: CASSKTQGVNQPQHF. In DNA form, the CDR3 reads TGTGCCAGCAGCAAAACCCAGGGTGTCAATCAGCCCCAGCATTTT.

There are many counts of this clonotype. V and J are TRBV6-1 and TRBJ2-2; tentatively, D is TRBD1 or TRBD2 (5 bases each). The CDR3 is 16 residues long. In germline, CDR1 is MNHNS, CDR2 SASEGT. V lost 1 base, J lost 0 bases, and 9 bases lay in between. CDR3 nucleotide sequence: TGTGCCAGCAGTGAAGGGAGAGGGGCGAACACCGGGGAGCTGTTTTTT. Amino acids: CASSEGRGANTGELFF.

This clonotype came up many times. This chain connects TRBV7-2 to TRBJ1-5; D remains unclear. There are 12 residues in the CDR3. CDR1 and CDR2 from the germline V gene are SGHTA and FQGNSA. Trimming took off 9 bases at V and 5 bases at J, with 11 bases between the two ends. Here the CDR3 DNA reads TGTGCCAGTTCCGCAGGCTATCAGCCCCAGCATTTT. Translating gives CASSAGYQPQHF.

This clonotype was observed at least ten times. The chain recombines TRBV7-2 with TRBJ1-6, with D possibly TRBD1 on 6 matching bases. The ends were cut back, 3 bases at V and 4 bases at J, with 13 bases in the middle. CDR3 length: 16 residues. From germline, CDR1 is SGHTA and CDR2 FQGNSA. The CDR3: CASSLGSRGYNSPLHF. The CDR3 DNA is TGTGCCAGCAGCTTGGGGTCCAGGGGATATAATTCACCCCTCCACTTT.

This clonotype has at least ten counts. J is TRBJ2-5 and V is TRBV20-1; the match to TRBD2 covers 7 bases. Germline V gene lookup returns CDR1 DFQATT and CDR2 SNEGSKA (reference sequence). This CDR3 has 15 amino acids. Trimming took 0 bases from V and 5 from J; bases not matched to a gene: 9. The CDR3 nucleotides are TGCAGTGCTAGAGACCTAAGGACTAGTCGGGAGACCCAGTACTTC. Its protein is CSARDLRTSRETQYF.

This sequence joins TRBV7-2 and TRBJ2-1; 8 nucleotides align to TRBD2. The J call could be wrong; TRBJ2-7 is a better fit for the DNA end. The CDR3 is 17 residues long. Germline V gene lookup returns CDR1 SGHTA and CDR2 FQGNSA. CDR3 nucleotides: TGTGCCAGCAGCCCGAACCGGGGGGGCGGCGGATACAATGAGCAGTACTTC. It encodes CASSPNRGGGGYNEQYF.

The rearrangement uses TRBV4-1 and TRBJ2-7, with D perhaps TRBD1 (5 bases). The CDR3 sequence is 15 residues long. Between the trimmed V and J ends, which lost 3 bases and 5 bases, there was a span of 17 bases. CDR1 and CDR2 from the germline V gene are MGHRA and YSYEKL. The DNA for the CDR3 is TGCGCCAGCAGCCAGGTTAGGGGCGACGGCCACGAGCAGTACTTC. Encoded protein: CASSQVRGDGHEQYF.

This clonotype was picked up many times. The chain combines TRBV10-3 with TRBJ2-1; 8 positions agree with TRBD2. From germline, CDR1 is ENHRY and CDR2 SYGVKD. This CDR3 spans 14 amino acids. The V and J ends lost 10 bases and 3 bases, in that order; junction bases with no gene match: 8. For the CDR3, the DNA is TGTGCCACCGAATCCGGGACTAGCTACAATGAGCAGTTCTTC. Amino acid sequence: CATESGTSYNEQFF.

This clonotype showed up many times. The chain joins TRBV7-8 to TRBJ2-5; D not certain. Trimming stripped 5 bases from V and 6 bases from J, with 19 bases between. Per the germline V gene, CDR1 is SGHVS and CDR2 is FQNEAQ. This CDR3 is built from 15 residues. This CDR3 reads CASSPPRRAPQTQYF. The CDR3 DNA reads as TGTGCCAGCAGCCCCCCTCGGCGAGCGCCGCAGACCCAGTACTTC. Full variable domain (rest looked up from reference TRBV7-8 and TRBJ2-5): GAGVSQSPRYKVAKRGQDVALRCDPISGHVSLFWYQQALGQGPEFLTYFQNEAQLDKSGLPSDRFFAERPEGSVSTLKIQRTQQEDSAVYLCASSPPRRAPQTQYFGPGTRLLVL.

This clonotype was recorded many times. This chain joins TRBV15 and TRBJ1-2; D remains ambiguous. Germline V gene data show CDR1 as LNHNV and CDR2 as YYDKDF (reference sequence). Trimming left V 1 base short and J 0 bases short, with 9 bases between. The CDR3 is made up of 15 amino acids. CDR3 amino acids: CATSRVPTANYGYTF. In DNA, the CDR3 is TGTGCCACCAGCAGAGTCCCAACGGCTAACTATGGCTACACCTTC.

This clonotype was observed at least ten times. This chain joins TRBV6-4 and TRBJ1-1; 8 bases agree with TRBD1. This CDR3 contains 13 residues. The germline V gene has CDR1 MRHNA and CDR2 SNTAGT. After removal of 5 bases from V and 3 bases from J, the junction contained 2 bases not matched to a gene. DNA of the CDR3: TGTGCCAGCAGTAAGACAGGGGACACTGAAGCTTTCTTT. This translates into CASSKTGDTEAFF.

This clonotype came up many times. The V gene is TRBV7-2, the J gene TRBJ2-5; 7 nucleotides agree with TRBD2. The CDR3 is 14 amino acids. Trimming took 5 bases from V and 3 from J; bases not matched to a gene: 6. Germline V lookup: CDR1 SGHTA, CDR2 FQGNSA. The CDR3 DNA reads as TGTGCCAGCAGCCCTCGCCGGGGGGAAGAGACCCAGTACTTC. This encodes CASSPRRGEETQYF.

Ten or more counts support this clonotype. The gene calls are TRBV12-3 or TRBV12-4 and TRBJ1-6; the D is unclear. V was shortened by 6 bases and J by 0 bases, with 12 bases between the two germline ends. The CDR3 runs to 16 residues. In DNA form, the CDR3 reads TGTGCCAGCAGCCGGACCCCGAGCTCCTATAATTCACCCCTCCACTTT. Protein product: CASSRTPSSYNSPLHF.

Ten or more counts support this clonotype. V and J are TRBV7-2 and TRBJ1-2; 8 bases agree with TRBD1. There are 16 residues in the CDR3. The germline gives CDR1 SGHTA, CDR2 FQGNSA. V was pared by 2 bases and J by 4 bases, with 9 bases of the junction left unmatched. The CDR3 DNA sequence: TGTGCCAGCAGCTTATTAAGGACAGGGCTCCCCTATGGCTACACCTTC. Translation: CASSLLRTGLPYGYTF.

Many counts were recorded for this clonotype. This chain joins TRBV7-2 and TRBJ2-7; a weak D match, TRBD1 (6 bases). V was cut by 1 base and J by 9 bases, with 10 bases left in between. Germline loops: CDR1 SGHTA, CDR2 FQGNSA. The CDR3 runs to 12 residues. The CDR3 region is CASSLVLDRQYF. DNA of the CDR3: TGTGCCAGCAGCTTAGTTCTGGACAGGCAGTACTTC.

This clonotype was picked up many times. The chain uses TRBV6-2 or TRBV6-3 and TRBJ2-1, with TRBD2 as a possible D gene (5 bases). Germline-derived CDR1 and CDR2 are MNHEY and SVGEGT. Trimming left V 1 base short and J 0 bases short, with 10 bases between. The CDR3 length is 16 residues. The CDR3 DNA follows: TGTGCCAGCAGTTACTACGGGGATAGCTCCTACAATGAGCAGTTCTTC. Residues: CASSYYGDSSYNEQFF.

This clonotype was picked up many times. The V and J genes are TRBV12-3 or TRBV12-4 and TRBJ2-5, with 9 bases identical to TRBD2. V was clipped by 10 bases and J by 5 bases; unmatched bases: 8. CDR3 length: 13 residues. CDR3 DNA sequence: TGTGCCACCTCTAGCGGGGTCCCGGAGACCCAGTACTTC. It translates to CATSSGVPETQYF.

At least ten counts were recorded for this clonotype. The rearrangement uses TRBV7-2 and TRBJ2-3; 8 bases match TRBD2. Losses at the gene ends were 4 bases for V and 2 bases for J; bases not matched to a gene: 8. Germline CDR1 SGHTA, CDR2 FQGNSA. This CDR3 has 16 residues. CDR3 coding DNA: TGTGCCAGCAGCTATCAGGGCGGGGGGTCCACAGATACGCAGTATTTT. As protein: CASSYQGGGSTDTQYF.

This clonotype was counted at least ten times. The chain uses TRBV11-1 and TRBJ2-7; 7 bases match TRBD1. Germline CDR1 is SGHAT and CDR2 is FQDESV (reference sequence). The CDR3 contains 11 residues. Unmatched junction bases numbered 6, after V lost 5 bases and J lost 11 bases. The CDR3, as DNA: TGTGCCAGCAGCGCCGGGACAGTTAAGTACTTC. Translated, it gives CASSAGTVKYF.

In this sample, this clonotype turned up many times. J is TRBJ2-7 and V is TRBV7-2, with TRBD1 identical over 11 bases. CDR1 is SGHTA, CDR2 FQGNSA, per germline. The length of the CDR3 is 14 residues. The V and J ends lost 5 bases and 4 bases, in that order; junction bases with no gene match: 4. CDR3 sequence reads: CASSQDRGQYEQYF. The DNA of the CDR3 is TGTGCCAGCAGCCAGGACAGGGGGCAGTACGAGCAGTACTTC.

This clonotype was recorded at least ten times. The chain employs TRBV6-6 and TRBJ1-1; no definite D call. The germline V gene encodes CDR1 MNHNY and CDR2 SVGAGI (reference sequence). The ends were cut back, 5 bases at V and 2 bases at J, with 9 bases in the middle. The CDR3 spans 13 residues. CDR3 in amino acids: CASSNSPNTEAFF. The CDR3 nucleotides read TGTGCCAGCAGTAACAGCCCAAACACTGAAGCTTTCTTT.

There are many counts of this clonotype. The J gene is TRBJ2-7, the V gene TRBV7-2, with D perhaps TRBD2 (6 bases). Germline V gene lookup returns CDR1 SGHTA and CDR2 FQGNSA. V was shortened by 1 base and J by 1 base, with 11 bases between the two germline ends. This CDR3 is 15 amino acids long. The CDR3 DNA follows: TGTGCCAGCAGCTTAGTCGCGGGGTCGTCCTACGAGCAGTACTTC. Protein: CASSLVAGSSYEQYF.

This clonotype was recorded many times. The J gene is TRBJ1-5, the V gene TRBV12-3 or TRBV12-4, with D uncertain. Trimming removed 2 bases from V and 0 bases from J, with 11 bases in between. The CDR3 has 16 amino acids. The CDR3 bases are TGTGCCAGCAGTTTACACGGTCAGGATAGCAATCAGCCCCAGCATTTT. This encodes CASSLHGQDSNQPQHF.

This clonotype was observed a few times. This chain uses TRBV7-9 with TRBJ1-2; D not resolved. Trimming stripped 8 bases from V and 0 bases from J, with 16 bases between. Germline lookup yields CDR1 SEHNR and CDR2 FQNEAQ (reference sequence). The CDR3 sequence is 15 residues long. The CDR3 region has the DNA TGTGCCAGCGCCGGGTCGAAGGTATCTAACTATGGCTACACCTTC. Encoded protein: CASAGSKVSNYGYTF. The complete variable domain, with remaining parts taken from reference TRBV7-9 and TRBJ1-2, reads DTGVSQNPRHKITKRGQNVTFRCDPISEHNRLYWYRQTLGQGPEFLTYFQNEAQLEKSRLLSDRFSAERPKGSFSTLEIQRTEQGDSAMYLCASAGSKVSNYGYTFGSGTRLTVV.

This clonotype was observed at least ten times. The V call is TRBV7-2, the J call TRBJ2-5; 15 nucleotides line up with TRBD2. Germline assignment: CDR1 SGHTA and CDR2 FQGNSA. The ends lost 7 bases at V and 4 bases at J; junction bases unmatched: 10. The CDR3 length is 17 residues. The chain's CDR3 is CASKTGLAGGARETQYF. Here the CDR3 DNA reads TGTGCCAGCAAGACGGGACTAGCGGGGGGTGCCCGAGAGACCCAGTACTTC.

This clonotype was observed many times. CDR3 nucleotide sequence: TGTGCCAGCAGCTTAATTAAGGCTGGGGCCCGACCAAACATTCAGTACTTC. This gives the protein CASSLIKAGARPNIQYF. The chain recombines TRBV7-2 with TRBJ2-4; D is possibly TRBD1 (5 bases). The CDR3 extends over 17 amino acids. The V gene's germline CDR1 is SGHTA and CDR2 FQGNSA. V was pared by 2 bases and J by 6 bases, with 20 bases between.

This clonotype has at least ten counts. The CDR3 here is CASSERKRLGAGELFF. CDR3 DNA sequence: TGTGCCAGCAGTGAAAGGAAGAGGTTAGGGGCCGGGGAGCTGTTTTTT. The V gene is TRBV6-1, the J gene TRBJ2-2; possible D gene TRBD1, 5 bases. The CDR3 covers 16 residues. V was clipped by 2 bases and J by 6 bases, with 16 bases between them. Per germline, CDR1 MNHNS and CDR2 SASEGT.

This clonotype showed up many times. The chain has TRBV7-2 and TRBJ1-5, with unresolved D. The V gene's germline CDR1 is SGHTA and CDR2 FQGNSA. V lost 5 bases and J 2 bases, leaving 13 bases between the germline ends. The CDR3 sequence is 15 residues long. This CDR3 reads CASSPRFTGNQPQHF. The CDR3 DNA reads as TGTGCCAGCAGCCCCCGTTTTACTGGCAATCAGCCCCAGCATTTT.

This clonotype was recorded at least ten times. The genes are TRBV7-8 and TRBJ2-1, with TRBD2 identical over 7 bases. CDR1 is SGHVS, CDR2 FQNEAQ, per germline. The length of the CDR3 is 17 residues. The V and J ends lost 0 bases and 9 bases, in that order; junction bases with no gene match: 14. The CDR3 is CASSLASRLAVGSEQFF. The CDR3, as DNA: TGTGCCAGCAGCTTAGCTTCCCGGCTAGCGGTTGGGAGTGAGCAGTTCTTC.